The rows below give T cell receptor beta chains drawn from one sample of a study of blood T cell repertoires in COVID-19. Some clones are missing from TCRdb's copy, which holds only in-frame ones; the method was immunoSEQ multiplex PCR. The profile shows around 150,000 clones, just over 85% of them singletons. The sequenced sample was peripheral blood. The receptors originated from a man between 65 and 85 years old with acute or convalescent COVID-19. CDR3s include the opening cysteine and the closing phenylalanine or tryptophan. D genes are given only for firm matches. The size field is filled for only some rows; it gives once, few, many or a size class.

clone size: -
D gene: TRBD1
CDR3 length: 16
V gene: TRBV4-3
J gene: TRBJ2-2
CDR3 protein: CASSQGGQGYTGELFF
CDR3 DNA: TGCGCCAGCAGCCAGGGGGGACAGGGGTACACCGGGGAGCTGTTTTTT

clone size: few
D gene: -
CDR3 length: 15
V gene: TRBV4-1
J gene: TRBJ2-7
CDR3 protein: CASSQVSSGPYEQYF
CDR3 DNA: TGCGCCAGCAGCCAAGTTAGTAGCGGCCCCTACGAGCAGTACTTC

clone size: -
D gene: TRBD2
CDR3 length: 15
V gene: TRBV28
J gene: TRBJ2-7
CDR3 protein: CASSPPLAGAREQYF
CDR3 DNA: TGTGCCAGCAGTCCACCTCTAGCGGGAGCTCGGGAGCAGTACTTC

clone size: -
D gene: -
CDR3 length: 16
V gene: TRBV6-5
J gene: TRBJ2-3
CDR3 protein: CASSYSKQVITDTQYF
CDR3 DNA: TGTGCCAGCAGTTACTCGAAACAAGTAATTACAGATACGCAGTATTTT

clone size: -
D gene: -
CDR3 length: 14
V gene: TRBV18
J gene: TRBJ1-1
CDR3 protein: CASSPNSLNTEAFF
CDR3 DNA: TGTGCCAGCTCACCAAACTCTCTGAACACTGAAGCTTTCTTT

clone size: -
D gene: TRBD1
CDR3 length: 15
V gene: TRBV7-9
J gene: TRBJ2-5
CDR3 protein: CASSLGAGGQETQYF
CDR3 DNA: TGTGCCAGCAGCTTAGGAGCAGGGGGCCAAGAGACCCAGTACTTC

clone size: once
D gene: -
CDR3 length: 15
V gene: TRBV30
J gene: TRBJ1-1
CDR3 protein: CAWRRATGDFAEAFF
CDR3 DNA: TGTGCCTGGAGAAGGGCTACCGGGGATTTTGCTGAAGCTTTCTTT

clone size: -
D gene: TRBD2
CDR3 length: 14
V gene: TRBV28
J gene: TRBJ2-1
CDR3 protein: CAGGRSGRGNEQFF
CDR3 DNA: TGTGCCGGCGGGAGGAGCGGGAGAGGAAATGAGCAGTTCTTC

clone size: -
D gene: TRBD1
CDR3 length: 14
V gene: TRBV18
J gene: TRBJ1-4
CDR3 protein: CASSPGQSNEKLFF
CDR3 DNA: TGTGCCAGCTCCCCGGGACAGTCTAATGAAAAACTGTTTTTT

clone size: once
D gene: TRBD1
CDR3 length: 14
V gene: TRBV7-9
J gene: TRBJ1-1
CDR3 protein: CASSLAAQGAEAFF
CDR3 DNA: TGTGCCAGCAGCTTAGCGGCACAGGGGGCAGAAGCTTTCTTT

clone size: -
D gene: -
CDR3 length: 10
V gene: TRBV20-1
J gene: TRBJ2-1
CDR3 protein: CSAHYNEQFF
CDR3 DNA: TGCAGTGCCCACTACAATGAGCAGTTCTTC

clone size: -
D gene: TRBD1
CDR3 length: 14
V gene: TRBV6-5
J gene: TRBJ1-4
CDR3 protein: CASRRRDRDEKLFF
CDR3 DNA: TGTGCCAGCAGAAGAAGGGACAGGGACGAAAAACTGTTTTTT

clone size: -
D gene: -
CDR3 length: 13
V gene: TRBV13
J gene: TRBJ2-4
CDR3 protein: CASSLTRRDIQYF
CDR3 DNA: TGTGCCAGCAGCTTAACGAGGAGAGACATTCAGTACTTC

clone size: few
D gene: TRBD2
CDR3 length: 14
V gene: TRBV2
J gene: TRBJ2-1
CDR3 protein: CASRTGTRYNEQFF
CDR3 DNA: TGTGCCAGCAGAACCGGGACTAGGTACAATGAGCAGTTCTTC

clone size: -
D gene: -
CDR3 length: 15
V gene: TRBV5-6
J gene: TRBJ2-7
CDR3 protein: CASSSPGRGSYEQYF
CDR3 DNA: TGTGCCAGCAGCTCCCCTGGCCGTGGCTCCTACGAGCAGTACTTC

clone size: -
D gene: -
CDR3 length: 15
V gene: TRBV6-2/TRBV6-3
J gene: TRBJ1-2
CDR3 protein: CASSYSGLGAYGYTF
CDR3 DNA: TGTGCCAGCAGTTACTCAGGATTGGGGGCCTATGGCTACACCTTC

clone size: -
D gene: -
CDR3 length: 15
V gene: TRBV7-2
J gene: TRBJ1-4
CDR3 protein: CASSPDSSTNEKLFF
CDR3 DNA: TGTGCCAGCAGCCCCGACAGTTCAACTAATGAAAAACTGTTTTTT

clone size: -
D gene: TRBD1
CDR3 length: 17
V gene: TRBV6-6
J gene: TRBJ1-5
CDR3 protein: CASSPSYRDRGNQPQHF
CDR3 DNA: TGTGCCAGCAGTCCCTCTTACCGGGACAGGGGCAATCAGCCCCAGCATTTT

clone size: -
D gene: -
CDR3 length: 15
V gene: TRBV18
J gene: TRBJ2-1
CDR3 protein: CASSPGQSSYNEQFF
CDR3 DNA: TGTGCCAGCTCACCCGGACAGAGCTCCTACAATGAGCAGTTCTTC

clone size: -
D gene: TRBD2
CDR3 length: 16
V gene: TRBV24-1
J gene: TRBJ2-1
CDR3 protein: CATSEAGTSGSREQFF
CDR3 DNA: TGTGCCACCAGTGAGGCTGGGACTAGCGGGAGTAGGGAGCAGTTCTTC

clone size: -
D gene: -
CDR3 length: 15
V gene: TRBV7-2
J gene: TRBJ2-2
CDR3 protein: CASSLAGGTTGELFF
CDR3 DNA: TGTGCCAGCAGCTTAGCGGGCGGGACTACCGGGGAGCTGTTTTTT

clone size: -
D gene: TRBD2
CDR3 length: 16
V gene: TRBV27
J gene: TRBJ2-1
CDR3 protein: CASSLAAGGGYNEQFF
CDR3 DNA: TGTGCCAGCAGTTTAGCAGCGGGAGGGGGATACAATGAGCAGTTCTTC

clone size: -
D gene: -
CDR3 length: 14
V gene: TRBV5-1
J gene: TRBJ2-5
CDR3 protein: CASSLGHGGETQYF
CDR3 DNA: TGCGCCAGCAGCTTGGGGCACGGCGGAGAGACCCAGTACTTC

clone size: -
D gene: -
CDR3 length: 13
V gene: TRBV12-3/TRBV12-4
J gene: TRBJ2-5
CDR3 protein: CASSLTSQETQYF
CDR3 DNA: TGTGCCAGCAGTTTAACTAGCCAAGAGACCCAGTACTTC

clone size: -
D gene: -
CDR3 length: 13
V gene: TRBV27
J gene: TRBJ2-2
CDR3 protein: CASSFLNTGELFF
CDR3 DNA: TGTGCCAGCAGTTTCCTGAACACCGGGGAGCTGTTTTTT

clone size: once
D gene: -
CDR3 length: 14
V gene: TRBV9
J gene: TRBJ2-3
CDR3 protein: CASSVSGDTDTQYF
CDR3 DNA: TGTGCCAGCAGCGTAAGCGGAGACACAGATACGCAGTATTTT

clone size: -
D gene: TRBD2
CDR3 length: 16
V gene: TRBV5-1
J gene: TRBJ2-1
CDR3 protein: CASSQRTSGRGNEQFF
CDR3 DNA: TGCGCCAGCAGCCAGCGGACTAGCGGTAGGGGGAATGAGCAGTTCTTC

clone size: once
D gene: TRBD2
CDR3 length: 15
V gene: TRBV6-2/TRBV6-3
J gene: TRBJ2-1
CDR3 protein: CASSTPGTTYNEQFF
CDR3 DNA: TGTGCCAGCAGTACCCCCGGGACTACCTACAATGAGCAGTTCTTC

clone size: once
D gene: TRBD2
CDR3 length: 16
V gene: TRBV6-5
J gene: TRBJ2-7
CDR3 protein: CASSYSGTSGRREQYF
CDR3 DNA: TGTGCCAGCAGTTACTCCGGGACTAGCGGACGGCGGGAGCAGTACTTC

clone size: -
D gene: TRBD2
CDR3 length: 16
V gene: TRBV15
J gene: TRBJ2-1
CDR3 protein: CATSRAPSGSYNEQFF
CDR3 DNA: TGTGCCACCAGCAGGGCCCCTAGCGGGTCCTACAATGAGCAGTTCTTC

clone size: -
D gene: -
CDR3 length: 13
V gene: TRBV7-3
J gene: TRBJ2-7
CDR3 protein: CASSFTLGYEQYF
CDR3 DNA: TGTGCCAGCAGCTTTACCCTAGGCTACGAGCAGTACTTC

clone size: -
D gene: -
CDR3 length: 14
V gene: TRBV7-2
J gene: TRBJ2-5
CDR3 protein: CASSFGGAQETQYF
CDR3 DNA: TGTGCCAGCAGCTTTGGGGGGGCACAAGAGACCCAGTACTTC

clone size: -
D gene: TRBD2
CDR3 length: 18
V gene: TRBV5-4
J gene: TRBJ2-2
CDR3 protein: CASSWGLAGGPGTGELFF
CDR3 DNA: TGTGCCAGCAGCTGGGGACTAGCGGGAGGGCCCGGCACCGGGGAGCTGTTTTTT

clone size: -
D gene: TRBD2
CDR3 length: 21
V gene: TRBV12-5
J gene: TRBJ2-2
CDR3 protein: CASGLPPGLAEIHANTGELFF
CDR3 DNA: TGTGCTAGTGGTTTGCCCCCGGGACTAGCGGAGATACACGCGAACACCGGGGAGCTGTTTTTT

clone size: -
D gene: TRBD2
CDR3 length: 14
V gene: TRBV7-2
J gene: TRBJ2-3
CDR3 protein: CASSPGVAGYTQYF
CDR3 DNA: TGTGCCAGCAGCCCGGGGGTAGCGGGATATACGCAGTATTTT

clone size: once
D gene: -
CDR3 length: 13
V gene: TRBV11-3
J gene: TRBJ2-7
CDR3 protein: CASSLNPSYEQYF
CDR3 DNA: TGTGCCAGCAGCTTAAATCCTTCCTACGAGCAGTACTTC

clone size: -
D gene: -
CDR3 length: 14
V gene: TRBV6-2/TRBV6-3
J gene: TRBJ1-2
CDR3 protein: CASRPTAGIYGYTF
CDR3 DNA: TGTGCCAGCAGACCTACCGCAGGGATCTATGGCTACACCTTC

clone size: -
D gene: TRBD1
CDR3 length: 17
V gene: TRBV2
J gene: TRBJ2-2
CDR3 protein: CASSLRTGGLVTGELFF
CDR3 DNA: TGTGCCAGCAGTCTTCGGACAGGGGGCTTGGTCACCGGGGAGCTGTTTTTT

clone size: -
D gene: -
CDR3 length: 14
V gene: TRBV6-5
J gene: TRBJ1-3
CDR3 protein: CASSPRSSGNTIYF
CDR3 DNA: TGTGCCAGCAGTCCCCGCAGCTCTGGAAACACCATATATTTT

clone size: few
D gene: -
CDR3 length: 13
V gene: TRBV6-2/TRBV6-3
J gene: TRBJ2-1
CDR3 protein: CASSSSSYNEQFF
CDR3 DNA: TGTGCCAGCAGCAGTTCTAGCTACAATGAGCAGTTCTTC

clone size: -
D gene: TRBD1
CDR3 length: 14
V gene: TRBV19
J gene: TRBJ1-4
CDR3 protein: CASSTTGGAEKLFF
CDR3 DNA: TGTGCCAGTAGTACGACAGGGGGTGCAGAAAAACTGTTTTTT

clone size: -
D gene: -
CDR3 length: 16
V gene: TRBV30
J gene: TRBJ2-7
CDR3 protein: CAWNTPASSASYEQYF
CDR3 DNA: TGTGCCTGGAACACACCTGCTAGCAGTGCTTCCTACGAGCAGTACTTC

clone size: -
D gene: TRBD1
CDR3 length: 15
V gene: TRBV5-1
J gene: TRBJ1-2
CDR3 protein: CASSPPTGGGYGYTF
CDR3 DNA: TGCGCCAGCAGCCCGCCAACAGGGGGCGGCTATGGCTACACCTTC

clone size: -
D gene: -
CDR3 length: 16
V gene: TRBV14
J gene: TRBJ2-4
CDR3 protein: CASSQEGQGRKNIQYF
CDR3 DNA: TGTGCCAGCAGCCAAGAGGGGCAGGGGCGCAAAAACATTCAGTACTTC

clone size: -
D gene: TRBD1
CDR3 length: 19
V gene: TRBV19
J gene: TRBJ2-1
CDR3 protein: CASRSIGKAGTGGLNEQFF
CDR3 DNA: TGTGCCAGTAGAAGTATAGGGAAGGCCGGGACAGGGGGCCTCAATGAGCAGTTCTTC

clone size: -
D gene: TRBD2
CDR3 length: 17
V gene: TRBV3-1/TRBV3-2
J gene: TRBJ2-3
CDR3 protein: CASSQDPGGVLTDTQYF
CDR3 DNA: TGTGCCAGCAGCCAAGACCCGGGAGGGGTTTTAACAGATACGCAGTATTTT

clone size: few
D gene: TRBD2
CDR3 length: 15
V gene: TRBV3-1/TRBV3-2
J gene: TRBJ2-5
CDR3 protein: CASSRWSGGGETQYF
CDR3 DNA: TGTGCCAGCAGCCGATGGAGTGGGGGGGGAGAGACCCAGTACTTC

clone size: -
D gene: -
CDR3 length: 14
V gene: TRBV2
J gene: TRBJ2-6
CDR3 protein: CASTEAAGANVLTF
CDR3 DNA: TGTGCCAGCACGGAGGCGGCAGGGGCCAACGTCCTGACTTTC

clone size: -
D gene: -
CDR3 length: 15
V gene: TRBV4-1
J gene: TRBJ1-5
CDR3 protein: CASSQEPEVAGPQHF
CDR3 DNA: TGCGCCAGCAGCCAAGAACCGGAGGTCGCTGGGCCCCAGCATTTT

clone size: once
D gene: -
CDR3 length: 13
V gene: TRBV6-2/TRBV6-3
J gene: TRBJ2-5
CDR3 protein: CASSPSGVETQYF
CDR3 DNA: TGTGCCAGCAGTCCATCAGGGGTTGAGACCCAGTACTTC

clone size: -
D gene: TRBD2
CDR3 length: 11
V gene: TRBV29-1
J gene: TRBJ2-5
CDR3 protein: CSVAGEETQYF
CDR3 DNA: TGCAGCGTAGCGGGGGAGGAGACCCAGTACTTC

clone size: -
D gene: -
CDR3 length: 18
V gene: TRBV19
J gene: TRBJ2-7
CDR3 protein: CASSVGQGDGLAVREQYF
CDR3 DNA: TGTGCCAGTAGTGTGGGACAGGGAGACGGACTAGCCGTCCGCGAGCAGTACTTC

clone size: -
D gene: -
CDR3 length: 14
V gene: TRBV7-2
J gene: TRBJ2-1
CDR3 protein: CASSLAAGYNEQFF
CDR3 DNA: TGTGCCAGCAGCTTAGCGGCGGGCTACAATGAGCAGTTCTTC

clone size: -
D gene: -
CDR3 length: 13
V gene: TRBV5-1
J gene: TRBJ1-2
CDR3 protein: CASSLGEGHGYTF
CDR3 DNA: TGCGCCAGCAGCTTGGGGGAGGGCCATGGCTACACCTTC

clone size: few
D gene: -
CDR3 length: 17
V gene: TRBV28
J gene: TRBJ1-2
CDR3 protein: CASSLSSSGNRGGGYTF
CDR3 DNA: TGTGCCAGCAGTTTATCAAGTAGTGGAAACCGAGGAGGCGGCTACACCTTC

clone size: -
D gene: -
CDR3 length: 13
V gene: TRBV7-3
J gene: TRBJ2-2
CDR3 protein: CASSPSGTGELFF
CDR3 DNA: TGTGCCAGCAGCCCGAGTGGCACCGGGGAGCTGTTTTTT

clone size: few
D gene: -
CDR3 length: 13
V gene: TRBV30
J gene: TRBJ1-2
CDR3 protein: CAWSVPERQGYTF
CDR3 DNA: TGTGCCTGGAGTGTACCGGAGAGACAGGGCTACACCTTC